This T cell receptor beta chain was recorded in a study of OX40 agonist ivuxolimab in advanced cancers. Overall study: Ivuxolimab, an agonistic anti-OX40 (CD134) antibody, was given to patients. Participants, 82.7% male, averaged about 56 years of age, ranging from about 23 to 90. Having had anti-PD-1, anti-PD-L1 or anti-CTLA-4 therapy before was allowed, and over 35% had some.

Comment on this clone: Its antigen remains unidentified.

This CDR3 contains 14 residues. The study's findings and limits: Expanded peripheral T-cell antigen specificity went undetermined.

Data came from immunoSEQ multiplex PCR; TCRdb stores just in-frame clones and leaves some out. Of around 45,000 clones in the sample, 70% to 85% were seen once. V gene TRBV21-1 combines with J gene TRBJ2-7; the table's D gene call, TRBD1, was not cross checked with the DNA. TRBV21-1 is a listed pseudogene. The starting material was CD4+ or CD8+ T cells sorted from blood, obtained in a trial of the OX40 agonist ivuxolimab. The receptor's source is an adult with an advanced solid tumor such as melanoma, head and neck, liver or kidney cancer. The CDR3 protein is CASSHGTGVREQYF. As DNA, the CDR3 is TGTGCCAGCAGCCATGGGACAGGGGTGCGCGAGCAGTACTTC.